These 28 T cell receptor beta chains came from one sample sequenced in a study of early T cells in non-severe SARS-CoV-2 infection. MiXCR was run by TCRdb on the 5' RACE reads, yielding one entry per CDR3 protein. The table lists 30,000 to 35,000 distinct CDR3 sequences, around 4.3% of them singletons, with 5.9% in the top ten. The material sequenced was whole blood. The source is an adult who was a healthcare worker with PCR-confirmed SARS-CoV-2 infection or an uninfected control (not recorded which).

This clonotype was counted at least ten times. The chain is built from TRBV18 and TRBJ2-7; TRBD2 matches 7 bases. The V and J ends lost 0 bases and 6 bases, in that order; junction bases with no gene match: 8. The CDR3 loop spans 15 amino acids. Germline loops: CDR1 KGHSH, CDR2 LQKENI. Here the CDR3 reads CASSPPAGGGGEQYF. The DNA of the CDR3 is TGTGCCAGCTCACCACCGGCTGGCGGGGGTGGCGAGCAGTACTTC.

This clonotype was recorded at least ten times. This rearrangement joins TRBV29-1 to TRBJ2-7; the D gene is possibly TRBD1 (5 bases). V lost 1 base to trimming and J lost 12 bases, with 16 bases between them. The CDR3 covers 12 residues. Looked up from germline, CDR1 is SQVTM and CDR2 is ANQGSEA. CDR3 sequence reads: CSVEAGPPERYF. The CDR3 DNA sequence: TGCAGCGTTGAAGCAGGGCCACCGGAACGGTACTTC.

This clonotype was counted ten times or more. The rearrangement links TRBV11-3 to TRBJ1-1, with 8 bases fitting TRBD1. In germline, CDR1 is SGHNT, CDR2 YENEEA. The trim removed 5 bases at V and 7 bases at J, leaving 3 bases unmatched. This CDR3 is built from 12 residues. CDR3 sequence (DNA): TGTGCCAGCAGCCCGACAGGGGTTGAAGCTTTCTTT. Translated, it gives CASSPTGVEAFF.

This clonotype is medium-sized (0.01 to 0.1%) within its sample. The rearrangement joins TRBV7-8 to TRBJ1-3; no clear D gene. This CDR3 comprises 17 residues. Deletions cut 1 base from V and 0 bases from J, with 13 bases between. Germline CDR1 is SGHVS and CDR2 is FQNEAQ. CDR3 loop: CASSLVPPALSGNTIYF. The CDR3 DNA reads TGTGCCAGCAGCTTAGTTCCGCCAGCCCTCTCTGGAAACACCATATATTTT.

In this sample, this clonotype turned up many times. This chain uses TRBV5-1 with TRBJ2-7; 9 bases map to TRBD1. Germline CDR1 reads SGHRS; CDR2 reads YFSETQ. Trimming took 5 bases from V and 2 from J; bases not matched to a gene: 11. This CDR3 comprises 16 residues. CDR3 amino acids: CASSWRLTGGTYEQYF. CDR3 nucleotide sequence: TGCGCCAGCAGTTGGAGATTGACAGGGGGGACCTACGAGCAGTACTTC.

At least ten counts were recorded for this clonotype. CDR3 bases: TGTGCCAGCAGTATCAGGGGAAGGCGTGAAAAACTGTTTTTT. Encoded protein: CASSIRGRREKLFF. The chain links TRBV3-1 to TRBJ1-4, with D tentatively TRBD1 (6 bases). Germline V gene data show CDR1 as LGHDT and CDR2 as YNNKEL (reference sequence). V dropped 6 bases and J dropped 7 bases, with 15 bases sitting between them. The CDR3 totals 14 residues.

The sample holds many counts of this clonotype. V is TRBV10-1 and J is TRBJ2-2, with D unresolved. The CDR3 is 12 residues long. Germline CDR1 reads WNHNN; CDR2 reads SYGVQD (reference sequence). The ends were cut back, 3 bases at V and 6 bases at J, with 5 bases in the middle. CDR3 sequence (DNA): TGCGCCAGCAGTGATAGGCCCGGGGAGCTGTTTTTT. As protein: CASSDRPGELFF.

This clonotype was observed many times. V and J are TRBV11-2 and TRBJ2-3; 10 bases are a match to TRBD1. The CDR3 has 16 residues. Germline-derived CDR1 and CDR2 are SGHAT and FQNNGV. Trimming at V came to 1 base and at J to 1 base, leaving 2 bases not matched to a gene. For the CDR3, the DNA is TGTGCCAGCAGCTTAGTCGGGACAGGGGGCACAGATACGCAGTATTTT. Its protein is CASSLVGTGGTDTQYF.

This clonotype was observed many times. The chain uses TRBV29-1 and TRBJ2-2; the D gene is possibly TRBD1 (7 bases). Germline CDR1 SQVTM, CDR2 ANQGSEA. Trimming took 7 bases from V and 5 from J, leaving 11 bases between them. CDR3 length: 12 amino acids. CDR3 loop: CSAGGRTGELFF. CDR3 DNA: TGCAGCGCAGGGGGGCGTACCGGGGAGCTGTTTTTT.

Many counts were recorded for this clonotype. The chain couples TRBV4-3 to TRBJ1-1; TRBD1 matches 8 bases. V was clipped by 3 bases and J by 0 bases; unmatched bases: 6. The CDR3 length is 16 residues. Looked up from germline, CDR1 is LGHNA and CDR2 is YSLEER. The CDR3 bases are TGCGCCAGCAGCCAGGGAACAGGGGGAATGAACACTGAAGCTTTCTTT. It encodes CASSQGTGGMNTEAFF.

The sample holds many counts of this clonotype. V and J are TRBV7-6 and TRBJ2-6; D assignment may be TRBD1 or TRBD2 (5 bases each). The V and J ends lost 5 bases and 1 base respectively, with 27 bases between them. Germline assignment: CDR1 SGHVS and CDR2 FNYEAQ. The CDR3 runs 21 residues. CDR3 loop: CASSRWDRTVVNPSGANVLTF. DNA for the CDR3: TGTGCCAGCAGCAGGTGGGACCGGACCGTAGTAAATCCATCTGGGGCCAACGTCCTGACTTTC.

This clonotype has at least ten counts. V gene TRBV6-5 combines with J gene TRBJ1-5; 8 positions agree with TRBD1. This CDR3 has 17 residues. The ends lost 6 bases at V and 0 bases at J; junction bases unmatched: 10. Germline CDR1 reads MNHEY; CDR2 reads SVGAGI. CDR3 protein: CASRSQGDGISNQPQHF. Here the CDR3 DNA reads TGTGCCAGCAGGTCACAGGGGGACGGGATTAGCAATCAGCCCCAGCATTTT.

At least ten counts were recorded for this clonotype. The J gene is TRBJ2-1, the V gene TRBV12-5; 14 bases are a match to TRBD2. The CDR3 runs to 16 residues. Germline CDR1 and CDR2: LGHNT and FRNRAP. V shed 6 bases, J shed 9 bases, and the junction held 10 bases outside the gene matches. CDR3 sequence reads: CASGPGLAGDVGEQFF. The CDR3 DNA reads as TGTGCTAGTGGGCCGGGACTAGCGGGAGACGTTGGTGAGCAGTTCTTC.

There are many counts of this clonotype. The rearrangement joins TRBV7-2 to TRBJ1-5; the D gene is possibly TRBD1 (6 bases). Germline V gives CDR1 SGHTA, CDR2 FQGNSA. V was clipped by 5 bases and J by 3 bases, with 11 bases between them. The CDR3 covers 14 residues. CDR3 residues: CASSLTGFNQPQHF. In nucleotides, the CDR3 is TGTGCCAGCAGCCTGACAGGTTTCAATCAGCCCCAGCATTTT.

Ten or more counts support this clonotype. The chain has TRBV27 and TRBJ1-1; 8 bases line up with TRBD1. Germline-derived CDR1 and CDR2 are MNHEY and SMNVEV (reference sequence). The CDR3 sequence is 16 residues long. The trim removed 5 bases at V and 5 bases at J, leaving 13 bases unmatched. In nucleotides, the CDR3 is TGTGCCAGCAGTGCTACCCGGACAGGGTTGGGTACTGAAGCTTTCTTT. This gives the protein CASSATRTGLGTEAFF.

This clonotype was picked up many times. The junction differs from germline at one of its ends, possibly a read error. The chain employs TRBV6-1 and TRBJ1-3; possible D gene TRBD1, 5 bases. CDR3 size: 17 residues. Germline CDR1 and CDR2: MNHNS and SASEGT. The CDR3 coding sequence is TGTGCCAGCAGTAAAGCGGGGCTATCCCCCTCTGGAAACACCATATATTTT. Protein product: CASSKAGLSPSGNTIYF.

This clonotype was seen ten or more times. V is TRBV11-2 and J is TRBJ2-2, with D possibly TRBD1 on 5 matching bases. V was cut by 3 bases and J by 0 bases, with 11 bases left in between. The germline gives CDR1 SGHAT, CDR2 FQNNGV. This CDR3 has 16 amino acids. The CDR3 coding sequence is TGTGCCAGCAGCTTTCTGACAGACCCGAACACCGGGGAGCTGTTTTTT. Residues: CASSFLTDPNTGELFF.

This clonotype has at least ten counts. The CDR3 coding sequence is TGCAGCGGAACCACAGGTGCCTACGAGCAGTACTTC. The encoded protein is CSGTTGAYEQYF. V is TRBV29-1 and J is TRBJ2-7, with D possibly matching TRBD1 (5 bases). The CDR3 extends over 12 amino acids. Germline values: CDR1 SQVTM, CDR2 ANQGSEA. Between the trimmed V and J ends, which lost 7 bases and 2 bases, there was a span of 12 bases.

This clonotype was seen many times. V usage is TRBV4-1 and J usage is TRBJ2-1; 11 bases match TRBD2. V trimming: 3 bases; J trimming: 5 bases; junction bases outside the gene matches: 6. Germline values: CDR1 MGHRA, CDR2 YSYEKL. The length of the CDR3 is 16 residues. The CDR3 DNA follows: TGCGCCAGCAGCCAGGCCGGGACTAGCGGTAACAATGAGCAGTTCTTC. This gives the protein CASSQAGTSGNNEQFF.

In this sample, this clonotype turned up many times. The chain joins TRBV10-3 to TRBJ1-1; D is undetermined. V dropped 2 bases and J dropped 5 bases, with 12 bases sitting between them. The CDR3 has 14 amino acids. Germline-derived CDR1 and CDR2 are ENHRY and SYGVKD. CDR3 sequence: CAISEGGQWTEAFF. In DNA, the CDR3 is TGTGCCATCAGTGAGGGAGGGCAGTGGACTGAAGCTTTCTTT.

This clonotype showed up just a few times. The chain recombines TRBV27 with TRBJ1-5; no firm D call. The V and J ends lost 2 bases and 0 bases respectively, with 5 bases between them. Germline V gene lookup returns CDR1 MNHEY and CDR2 SMNVEV (reference sequence). The CDR3 sequence is 14 residues long. CDR3 nucleotide sequence: TGTGCCAGCAGTTTAGGATATAGCAATCAGCCCCAGCATTTT. Amino acids: CASSLGYSNQPQHF.

This clonotype was observed at least ten times. The V and J genes are TRBV6-7 and TRBJ2-1; D is possibly TRBD1 (6 bases). TRBV6-7 qualifies as an ORF whose function is uncertain. With 6 bases removed from V and 5 bases from J, the gap between germline ends came to 17 bases. The length of the CDR3 is 15 residues. CDR3 loop: CASSRGTGPNNEQFF. The CDR3 DNA is TGTGCCAGCAGCCGGGGCACAGGGCCGAACAATGAGCAGTTCTTC.

This clonotype has ten or more counts. The V call is TRBV7-9, the J call TRBJ1-4; D is uncertain. Trimming took 3 bases from V and 5 from J, leaving 10 bases between them. The CDR3 spans 14 residues. Germline V gene sequence: CDR1 SEHNR, CDR2 FQNEAQ (reference sequence). The CDR3 spells CASSFNVGNEKLFF. The DNA of the CDR3 is TGTGCCAGCAGCTTTAATGTAGGGAATGAAAAACTGTTTTTT.

The sample holds many counts of this clonotype. The chain has TRBV10-3 and TRBJ2-7, with unresolved D. The CDR3 is made up of 13 amino acids. Germline CDR1 ENHRY, CDR2 SYGVKD. Trimming took off 5 bases at V and 3 bases at J, with 11 bases between the two ends. The CDR3 loop reads CAISPIDSYEQYF. The CDR3 DNA is TGTGCCATCAGTCCAATAGATAGCTACGAGCAGTACTTC.

This clonotype was seen a handful of times. The chain employs TRBV5-1 and TRBJ2-7; D tentatively fits TRBD1 or TRBD2 (5 bases each). The CDR3 sequence is 15 residues long. Trimming stripped 5 bases from V and 3 bases from J, with 18 bases between. The germline V gene has CDR1 SGHRS and CDR2 YFSETQ. The DNA of the CDR3 is TGCGCCAGCAGACTTAGTGGGACCAGGAGCTACGAGCAGTACTTC. It is translated as CASRLSGTRSYEQYF.

This clonotype has a count of ten or more. The chain employs TRBV4-3 and TRBJ1-1, with a possible D match to TRBD1 (6 bases). The V end was cut by 0 bases, the J end by 7 bases, with 15 bases between. Per the germline V gene, CDR1 is LGHNA and CDR2 is YSLEER. The length of the CDR3 is 15 residues. The CDR3 here is CASSQDTHGGREAFF. The CDR3 region has the DNA TGCGCCAGCAGCCAAGATACCCACGGGGGGCGTGAAGCTTTCTTT.

This clonotype was detected only once. A much larger clone lies one base from this, so it may be a read error. The chain carries TRBV12-3 or TRBV12-4 and TRBJ2-1, with 16 bases identical to TRBD2. The CDR3 is 16 amino acids. V lost 6 bases and J lost 3; bases outside the gene matches: 2. CDR3 sequence: CASRGTSGRGYNEQFF. The CDR3 DNA reads as TGTGCCAGCAGGGGGACTAGCGGGAGGGGCTACAATGAGCAGTTCTTC.

V and J are TRBV5-5 and TRBJ2-2; D perhaps matches TRBD1 (6 bases). Germline V lookup: CDR1 SGHKS, CDR2 YYEKEE (reference sequence). Trimming left V 8 bases short and J 1 base short, with 18 bases between. This CDR3 spans 16 amino acids. In DNA, the CDR3 is TGTGCCAGTAGGTACACAGGGATTATGAACACCGGGGAGCTGTTTTTT. Translation: CASRYTGIMNTGELFF.